The clone carrying this T cell receptor beta chain has a single count. CDR1 and CDR2 from the germline V gene are SGHTA and FQGNSA. V dropped 4 bases and J dropped 2 bases, with 12 bases sitting between them. The CDR3 has 15 residues. This entry belongs to a study of blood T cell repertoires in COVID-19. Study background: The United States, Italy and Spain supplied acute and convalescent COVID-19 samples. PBMCs, B-cell-depleted T cells, or T cells provided the cDNA or gDNA that made up the material.

In the authors' workflow: Researchers report that nucleated cell counts were estimated from reference gene primer amplification. The protocol was immunoSEQ multiplex PCR, while the TCRdb copy is restricted to in-frame clones and leaves out a portion. V, J and clone size were drawn from that table, and D and trimming were deduced from the DNA. The sample holds 150,000 or so clones; about 82% are singletons and the top ten take about 7%. The rearrangement uses TRBV7-2 and TRBJ1-5, with D tentatively TRBD1 (5 bases). Sequencing input: peripheral blood. The receptor was isolated from a man in his fifties with active or convalescent COVID-19. CDR3 protein: CASSSGGGGNQPQHF. CDR3 DNA sequence: TGTGCCAGCAGCTCCGGAGGAGGGGGCAATCAGCCCCAGCATTTT.